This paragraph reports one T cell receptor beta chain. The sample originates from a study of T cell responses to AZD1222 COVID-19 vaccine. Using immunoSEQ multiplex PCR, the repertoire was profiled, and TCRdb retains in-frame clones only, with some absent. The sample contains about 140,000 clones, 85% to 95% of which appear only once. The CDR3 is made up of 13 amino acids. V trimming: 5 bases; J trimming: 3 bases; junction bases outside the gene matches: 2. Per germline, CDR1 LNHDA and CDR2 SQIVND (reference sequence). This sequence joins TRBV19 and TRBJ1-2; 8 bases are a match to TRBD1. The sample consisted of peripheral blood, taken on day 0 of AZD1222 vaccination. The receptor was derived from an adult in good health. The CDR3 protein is CASSLDRDYGYTF. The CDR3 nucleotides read TGTGCCAGTAGTTTGGACAGGGACTATGGCTACACCTTC.